This T cell receptor beta chain was sequenced in a study of cytomegalovirus exposure and HLA in healthy donors. Study outcomes and limitations: The classifier reportedly diagnosed cytomegalovirus status with high sensitivity and specificity.

CDR1 is MNHNY, CDR2 SVGAGI, per germline (reference sequence). Trimming left V 0 bases short and J 3 bases short, with 11 bases between. The length of the CDR3 is 15 residues. Produced via immunoSEQ multiplex PCR; TCRdb's table is partial and in-frame only. Here the sample spans about 140,000 clones, 70% to 85% being singletons. Concerning this clone itself: The antigen is not known.

This rearrangement joins TRBV6-6 to TRBJ1-1, with D perhaps matching TRBD1 (6 bases). The sequenced material came from PBMCs. The clonotype was recovered from a man younger than 45 in good health and CMV-seropositive. CDR3 sequence reads: CASSYSPGDHTEAFF. CDR3 coding DNA: TGTGCCAGCAGTTACTCGCCAGGGGACCACACTGAAGCTTTCTTT.